Sequencing of this T cell receptor beta chain was carried out in a study of T cells after yellow fever vaccination. Findings and limits, study-wide: At less than 97% for CD4 and approximately 89% for CD8, most primary-vaccination clones showed up again after the booster. FACS-sorted repertoires could harbor abundant contaminating bulk-population clonotypes.

This clonotype was counted a few times. The antigen is unknown. Each CDR3 protein gets one entry after TCRdb re-called the 5' RACE reads with MiXCR. The sample records about 630,000 distinct CDR3 sequences, 9% to 15% being singletons. Germline V gene data show CDR1 as LNHDA and CDR2 as SQIVND (reference sequence). The V end lost 1 base, the J end lost 6 bases, and 13 bases lay between the germline ends. The CDR3 totals 15 residues. Sequencing used PBMCs, obtained on the day of the yellow fever booster vaccination. The chain joins TRBV19 to TRBJ2-1, with D possibly being TRBD1 (5 bases). This receptor was obtained from a man aged 25-45 years who received the YFV17D yellow fever vaccine. CDR3 nucleotides: TGTGCCAGTAGTATAGTCCTTTCCAGGGCCAATGAGCAGTTCTTC. Residues: CASSIVLSRANEQFF.